Following are 6 T cell receptor beta chains from one sample sequenced in a study of cytomegalovirus exposure and HLA in healthy donors. The PCR contained 60 Vbeta and 13 Jbeta primers. Assay used: immunoSEQ multiplex PCR; TCRdb lists only in-frame clones, some missing. In the table there are about 120,000 clones, approximately 72% of which are singletons. The sample comprised PBMCs. These receptors were collected from a man between 18 and 29 years old in good health and CMV-seronegative.

This clone has just a few counts. The chain couples TRBV7-2 to TRBJ2-3; D possibly corresponds to TRBD2 (7 bases). Trimming removed 0 bases at V and 3 bases at J, with 10 bases between. This CDR3 is 15 amino acids long. Germline lookup yields CDR1 SGHTA and CDR2 FQGNSA. The CDR3, as DNA: TGTGCCAGCAGCTTAGCTCGGGGGGCAACAGATACGCAGTATTTT. Translation gives CASSLARGATDTQYF. Variable domain in full (rest from reference TRBV7-2 and TRBJ2-3): GAGVSQSPSNKVTEKGKDVELRCDPISGHTALYWYRQSLGQGLEFLIYFQGNSAPDKSGLPSDRFSAERTGGSVSTLTIQRTQQEDSAVYLCASSLARGATDTQYFGPGTRLTVL.

The CDR3 DNA reads as TGTGCCATCCCGGGACAGGGATATGGCTACACCTTC. Translated, it gives CAIPGQGYGYTF. The chain uses TRBV10-3 and TRBJ1-2; 9 bases line up with TRBD1. V shed 8 bases and J 5 bases; nucleotides not matched to a gene: 3. CDR1 and CDR2 from the germline V gene are ENHRY and SYGVKD. CDR3 length: 12 residues.

The chain employs TRBV5-1 and TRBJ1-5, with a tentative D call TRBD1 (6 bases). The ends were cut back, 4 bases at V and 5 bases at J, with 10 bases in the middle. Germline CDR1 reads SGHRS; CDR2 reads YFSETQ. The CDR3 has 13 residues. Written as DNA, the CDR3 is TGCGCCAGCAGCAAGGACAGAGATCAGCCCCAGCATTTT. Encoded protein: CASSKDRDQPQHF.

The chain employs TRBV7-2 and TRBJ2-7; 7 bases line up with TRBD2. The CDR3 consists of 14 residues. CDR1 is SGHTA and CDR2 is FQGNSA in the germline V gene. V dropped 5 bases and J dropped 6; count of bases not matched to a gene: 10. The CDR3: CASSPQGGSSEQYF. CDR3 sequence (DNA): TGTGCCAGCAGCCCCCAGGGAGGGTCCAGCGAGCAGTACTTC.

The rearrangement joins TRBV11-2 to TRBJ2-7; 7 positions agree with TRBD1. V shed 6 bases and J 5 bases; nucleotides not matched to a gene: 13. The germline V gene encodes CDR1 SGHAT and CDR2 FQNNGV. The CDR3 spans 15 residues. Written as DNA, the CDR3 is TGTGCCAGCAGGGGGCTCAGACAGGGCGACGACGAGCAGTACTTC. This sequence encodes CASRGLRQGDDEQYF.

The CDR3 reads CASSSGSSGNTIYF. The CDR3 DNA reads as TGTGCCAGCAGCTCAGGGAGCTCTGGAAACACCATATATTTT. V usage is TRBV13 and J usage is TRBJ1-3, with TRBD1 as a possible D gene (5 bases). CDR3 size: 14 residues. Trimming took off 4 bases at V and 0 bases at J, with 7 bases between the two ends. CDR1 and CDR2 (germline): PRHDT, FYEKMQ (reference sequence).